Following are 20 T cell receptor beta chains from one sample sequenced in a study of long-term antiretroviral therapy in people with HIV. Sequencing used immunoSEQ v3.0 at survey level. Method: immunoSEQ multiplex PCR; TCRdb's copy keeps in-frame clones and lacks some. In the table there are 20,000 to 30,000 clones, 70% to 90% of which are singletons. The sequencing here drew on unsorted PBMCs, taken 1.9 years after starting antiretroviral therapy. These receptor sequences come from a woman aged 25 to 39 with HIV.

The genes are TRBV7-9 and TRBJ2-1; 8 nucleotides align to TRBD1. From germline, CDR1 is SEHNR and CDR2 FQNEAQ (reference sequence). V lost 11 bases and J lost 8; bases outside the gene matches: 14. The CDR3 runs to 14 residues. The CDR3 DNA is TGTGCCGCCGAGCCGGGGACAGGCGTGGATGAGCAGTTCTTC. It specifies CAAEPGTGVDEQFF.

J is TRBJ1-2 and V is TRBV28; D not certain. Trimming left V 1 base short and J 6 bases short, with 6 bases between. Germline assignment: CDR1 MDHEN and CDR2 SYDVKM. The CDR3 length is 12 residues. CDR3 region: CASSLSQDGYTF. As DNA, the CDR3 is TGTGCCAGCAGTTTATCGCAGGATGGCTACACCTTC.

V is TRBV4-1 and J is TRBJ1-1; 7 positions match TRBD1. The junction had 5 bases not matched to a gene; V was cut back by 0 bases and J by 1 base. Per germline, CDR1 MGHRA and CDR2 YSYEKL. This CDR3 spans 16 amino acids. CDR3 sequence (DNA): TGCGCCAGCAGCCAAGATTCCGGGACAGCGAACACTGAAGCTTTCTTT. Translation: CASSQDSGTANTEAFF.

In nucleotides, the CDR3 is TGTGCCATCAGTGAGAACCGGGGTCGAACTAATGAAAAACTGTTTTTT. This gives the protein CAISENRGRTNEKLFF. The chain uses TRBV10-3 and TRBJ1-4; D is ambiguous. The CDR3 totals 16 residues. Per germline, CDR1 ENHRY and CDR2 SYGVKD. The V end was cut by 2 bases, the J end by 1 base, with 11 bases between.

The V call is TRBV30, the J call TRBJ1-1; D may be TRBD1 (6 bases). The CDR3 is 13 residues long. Germline CDR1 GTSNPN, CDR2 SVGIG (reference sequence). The V and J ends lost 5 bases and 5 bases respectively, with 15 bases between them. CDR3 protein: CAWGHREGTEAFF. The CDR3 DNA follows: TGTGCCTGGGGACACAGGGAAGGGACTGAAGCTTTCTTT.

V is TRBV25-1 and J is TRBJ2-3; D gene ambiguous. The ends were cut back, 2 bases at V and 6 bases at J, with 12 bases in the middle. From germline, CDR1 is MGHDK and CDR2 SYGVNS. This CDR3 comprises 14 residues. DNA of the CDR3: TGTGCCAGCAGTGAAGTCCTGGAGATGGATACGCAGTATTTT. It specifies CASSEVLEMDTQYF.

The chain couples TRBV27 to TRBJ2-1, with 10 bases identical to TRBD2. Trimming at V came to 3 bases and at J to 4 bases, leaving 3 bases not matched to a gene. The CDR3 runs to 15 residues. In germline, CDR1 is MNHEY, CDR2 SMNVEV (reference sequence). The CDR3 here is CASSFKAGGYNEQFF. The DNA for the CDR3 is TGTGCCAGCAGTTTCAAAGCGGGGGGGTACAATGAGCAGTTCTTC.

There are a few counts of this clone. The V and J genes are TRBV6-1 and TRBJ2-7, with D perhaps matching TRBD1 (6 bases). Trimming took off 1 base at V and 5 bases at J, with 9 bases between the two ends. CDR1 and CDR2 from the germline V gene are MNHNS and SASEGT. The CDR3 has 13 amino acids. Written as DNA, the CDR3 is TGTGCCAGCAGTGAAGTTAGGGGGAACGAGCAGTACGTC. Protein product: CASSEVRGNEQYV.

J is TRBJ1-2 and V is TRBV20-1; TRBD1 is a possible D gene (5 bases). Germline assignment: CDR1 DFQATT and CDR2 SNEGSKA (reference sequence). This CDR3 has 11 amino acids. Trimming took 8 bases from V and 8 from J, leaving 15 bases between them. The CDR3 reads CSSKRGEGYTF. The CDR3, as DNA: TGCAGTTCCAAGAGGGGAGAGGGCTACACCTTC.

The rearrangement links TRBV2 to TRBJ1-3; 7 bases match TRBD1. This CDR3 has 14 residues. Germline loops: CDR1 SNHLY, CDR2 FYNNEI. V was pared by 3 bases and J by 6 bases, with 5 bases of the junction left unmatched. The CDR3 nucleotides are TGTGCCAGCAGTGAGAGACAGGGCCAAAACACCATATATTTT. This encodes CASSERQGQNTIYF.

This rearrangement joins TRBV6-5 to TRBJ1-3, with D possibly being TRBD1 (5 bases). This CDR3 region has 14 residues. The germline V and J ends were trimmed by 6 bases and 4 bases, with 13 bases remaining between them. The germline gives CDR1 MNHEY, CDR2 SVGAGI. CDR3 sequence (DNA): TGTGCCAGCAGCCCGGGGACGATCGGAAACACCATATATTTT. Residues: CASSPGTIGNTIYF.

The rearrangement joins TRBV15 to TRBJ2-7; 8 bases fit TRBD2. The germline V gene has CDR1 LNHNV and CDR2 YYDKDF (reference sequence). The CDR3 sequence is 15 residues long. The V gene end was trimmed by 8 bases and the J gene end by 2 bases; junction bases not matched to a gene: 11. CDR3 bases: TGTGCCACCCCGGCGGGGGGCTGGCCTACCTACGAGCAGTACGTC. Encoded protein: CATPAGGWPTYEQYV.

This clone was detected a few times. The chain links TRBV10-3 to TRBJ2-3, with 8 bases matching TRBD1. Germline CDR1 is ENHRY and CDR2 is SYGVKD. The CDR3 covers 14 residues. V was pared by 5 bases and J by 0 bases, with 1 base of the junction left unmatched. For the CDR3, the DNA is TGTGCCATCAGTTGGACAGGGAGCACAGATACGCAGTATTTT. Its protein is CAISWTGSTDTQYF.

This chain joins TRBV9 and TRBJ2-2, with 12 bases identical to TRBD2. The CDR3 runs 17 residues. Germline trimming cut 3 bases from V and 4 bases from J; bases unmatched to any gene: 7. The germline gives CDR1 SGDLS, CDR2 YYNGEE. The CDR3 loop reads CASSARLAGAVTGELFF. The DNA of the CDR3 is TGTGCCAGCAGCGCAAGACTAGCGGGGGCTGTCACCGGGGAGCTGTTTTTT.

This chain links TRBV5-5 with TRBJ1-3; 9 nucleotides line up with TRBD1. The CDR3 contains 14 residues. Trimming removed 1 base from V and 7 bases from J; junction bases left unmatched: 3. Germline lookup yields CDR1 SGHKS and CDR2 YYEKEE (reference sequence). The CDR3 protein is CASSLTGGENTIYF. The CDR3 bases are TGTGCCAGCAGCTTGACAGGGGGCGAGAACACCATATATTTT.

The rearrangement links TRBV14 to TRBJ1-2; tentatively, D is TRBD1 (5 bases). V lost 1 base to trimming and J lost 8 bases, with 17 bases between them. This CDR3 has 15 amino acids. Germline-derived CDR1 and CDR2 are SGHDN and FVKESK. CDR3 coding DNA: TGTGCCAGCAGCCAAGCGAATAGGGACGGACGAGGCTACACCTTC. It specifies CASSQANRDGRGYTF.

This clone is labeled as medium-sized. The genes are TRBV6-1 and TRBJ1-4; no clear D. CDR3 length: 13 amino acids. The V end was cut by 3 bases, the J end by 8 bases, with 10 bases between. The germline V gene has CDR1 MNHNS and CDR2 SASEGT. The CDR3 here is CASSEGLAEKLFF. For the CDR3, the DNA is TGTGCCAGCAGTGAGGGGTTAGCAGAAAAACTGTTTTTT.

This chain uses TRBV28 with TRBJ1-2; tentative D call: TRBD1 (5 bases). The CDR3 length is 12 residues. V was cut by 1 base and J by 7 bases, with 7 bases left in between. Germline CDR1 is MDHEN and CDR2 is SYDVKM. CDR3 sequence: CASSLYQGGYTF. CDR3 nucleotide sequence: TGTGCCAGCAGTTTATATCAGGGTGGCTACACCTTC.

The chain carries TRBV5-6 and TRBJ2-7; D is tentatively TRBD1 or TRBD2 (5 bases each). V gave up 1 base and J gave up 2 bases, with 10 bases separating them. The germline V gene has CDR1 SGHDT and CDR2 YYEEEE. This CDR3 has 14 amino acids. The CDR3 DNA sequence: TGTGCCAGCAGCTTGTGGCAGGGACCCTACGAGCAGTACTTC. Protein product: CASSLWQGPYEQYF.

The chain joins TRBV27 to TRBJ2-7; D tentatively reads TRBD1 or TRBD2 (6 bases each). V was cut by 4 bases and J by 1 base, with 20 bases left in between. CDR3 length: 17 amino acids. Germline V lookup: CDR1 MNHEY, CDR2 SMNVEV (reference sequence). CDR3 in DNA: TGTGCCAGCAGTTCCTTCGTCGGAGGGGGAATTTCCTACGAGCAGTACTTC. Encoded protein: CASSSFVGGGISYEQYF.